The clone carrying this T cell receptor (beta chain) was observed a few times. The antigen remains undetermined. The data were taken from a study of T cells in Graves' hyperthyroidism and ophthalmopathy. Study outcomes and limitations: The model foresaw ophthalmopathy a median around 6 months prior to onset. Most clonotypes that expanded in the thyroid above 0.001 also showed up in blood.

Hyperthyroidism patients were newly diagnosed, had disease duration under 2 months, and were aged 18 to 65 years. Uncontrolled infection, other autoimmune disease, pregnancy or lactation disqualified patients from enrolment. Researchers amplified the TCR beta CDR3 regions from RNA transcripts. RT-PCR in the first round (using the HTBI primer set) targeted the TCR CDR3. TCRdb re-called the multiplex PCR reads with MiXCR, one entry per CDR3 protein. The sample shows 400,000 to 550,000 distinct CDR3 sequences, under 15% of them seen only once. Germline CDR1 reads LGHDT; CDR2 reads YNNKEL (reference sequence). This CDR3 region has 13 residues. V lost 1 base to trimming and J lost 4 bases, with 7 bases between them.

The chain carries TRBV3-1 and TRBJ1-2; D call uncertain. Material: blood. The sequence derives from a woman between 18 and 29 years old with Graves' hyperthyroidism. Here the CDR3 reads CASSQGRFYGYTF. The DNA for the CDR3 is TGTGCCAGCAGCCAAGGGAGGTTCTATGGCTACACCTTC.